This entry lists 24 T cell receptor beta chains sequenced from one sample in a study of blood T cell repertoires in COVID-19. Sequencing used immunoSEQ multiplex PCR; TCRdb keeps in-frame clones, though not all of them. The data hold more than 200,000 clones, with more than 75% observed a single time. The sequencing input was PBMCs or T cells enriched from blood (not recorded which). The receptors shown here come from a man aged 40-49 years who had recovered from COVID-19.

The chain carries TRBV21-1 and TRBJ1-6; no check of the table's D call, TRBD1, against the DNA was made. TRBV21-1 corresponds to a pseudogene. This CDR3 is 12 amino acids long. The DNA for the CDR3 is TGTGCCAGCAGCTTACAGGATTCACCCCTCCACTTT. It is translated as CASSLQDSPLHF.

The J gene is TRBJ1-5, the V gene TRBV4-2, with 8 positions matching TRBD1. Germline assignment: CDR1 LGHNA and CDR2 YNFKEQ. The CDR3 covers 14 residues. The junction had 3 bases not matched to a gene; V was cut back by 1 base and J by 7 bases. CDR3 in amino acids: CASSQATGAQPQHF. Written as DNA, the CDR3 is TGTGCCAGCAGCCAAGCGACAGGGGCCCAGCCCCAGCATTTT.

The chain is built from TRBV6-5 and TRBJ1-6; D gene unclear. Germline V gene lookup returns CDR1 MNHEY and CDR2 SVGAGI. Trimming removed 4 bases from V and 6 bases from J, with 10 bases in between. This CDR3 is built from 14 residues. This CDR3 is CASSFSQFNSPLHF. The DNA for the CDR3 is TGTGCCAGCAGTTTCTCACAGTTTAATTCACCCCTCCACTTT.

This clone came up a few times. This chain joins TRBV30 and TRBJ1-5; a weak D match, TRBD1 (6 bases). The CDR3 has 15 amino acids. Germline CDR1 and CDR2: GTSNPN and SVGIG (reference sequence). Trimming took 5 bases from V and 5 from J, leaving 19 bases between them. The CDR3 DNA reads as TGTGCCTGGGAACTTGGGGGACATCCCTATCAGCCCCAGCATTTT. Protein sequence: CAWELGGHPYQPQHF.

The V gene is TRBV7-2, the J gene TRBJ2-5; D remains unclear. V lost 1 base, J lost 5 bases, and 8 bases lay in between. Germline assignment: CDR1 SGHTA and CDR2 FQGNSA. The CDR3 sequence is 13 residues long. In nucleotides, the CDR3 is TGTGCCAGCAGCTTAGTGGAGAGTGAGACCCAGTACTTC. The encoded protein is CASSLVESETQYF.

The chain couples TRBV15 to TRBJ2-3, with no clear D. V gave up 0 bases and J gave up 0 bases, with 7 bases separating them. The CDR3 is made up of 15 amino acids. Germline CDR1 reads LNHNV; CDR2 reads YYDKDF (reference sequence). CDR3 coding DNA: TGTGCCACCAGCAGAGATCCAGTGAGCACAGATACGCAGTATTTT. Protein product: CATSRDPVSTDTQYF.

Details on this clone: At one end, the junction sequence differs from germline, possibly due to a read error. The chain is built from TRBV7-7 and TRBJ2-5, with TRBD2 matching over 7 bases. The CDR3 runs to 14 residues. The V gene's germline CDR1 is SSHAT and CDR2 FNYEAQ (reference sequence). The CDR3 sequence is CASSLAGGPETQYF. CDR3 DNA: TGTGCTAGCAGCTTAGCGGGCGGGCCGGAGACCCAGTACTTC.

This sequence joins TRBV15 and TRBJ1-2; 8 bases agree with TRBD1. The length of the CDR3 is 16 residues. V dropped 1 base and J dropped 7; count of bases not matched to a gene: 11. Germline CDR1 LNHNV, CDR2 YYDKDF (reference sequence). The DNA for the CDR3 is TGTGCCACCAGCAGAGGGTTGGTGGAACAGGGGGGTGGCTACACCTTC. Translated: CATSRGLVEQGGGYTF.

V usage is TRBV7-2 and J usage is TRBJ2-7; maybe TRBD2 (7 bases). Trimming removed 1 base from V and 6 bases from J, with 19 bases in between. Germline V gene sequence: CDR1 SGHTA, CDR2 FQGNSA. This CDR3 comprises 16 residues. CDR3 sequence reads: CASSLEAGAGFREQYF. The CDR3 DNA is TGTGCCAGCAGCTTAGAGGCGGGGGCAGGGTTTCGCGAGCAGTACTTC.

This chain uses TRBV11-2 with TRBJ2-7; the D is unclear. The CDR3 length is 12 residues. Between the trimmed V and J ends, which lost 4 bases and 3 bases, there was a span of 7 bases. Germline V lookup: CDR1 SGHAT, CDR2 FQNNGV. In DNA, the CDR3 is TGTGCCAGCAGCTCGACTTTCTACGAGCAGTACTTC. This gives the protein CASSSTFYEQYF.

V usage is TRBV7-9 and J usage is TRBJ1-1; no clear D. Trimming took 0 bases from V and 4 from J, leaving 12 bases between them. This CDR3 contains 15 residues. Germline values: CDR1 SEHNR, CDR2 FQNEAQ (reference sequence). The CDR3 nucleotides read TGTGCCAGCAGCTTAGCGCTCGGAGGCGCCACTGAAGCTTTCTTT. Translation gives CASSLALGGATEAFF.

This sequence joins TRBV5-1 and TRBJ1-1, with a weak D call TRBD1 (5 bases). CDR1 and CDR2 from the germline V gene are SGHRS and YFSETQ. With 7 bases removed from V and 4 bases from J, the gap between germline ends came to 8 bases. This CDR3 is 11 amino acids long. The CDR3 region has the DNA TGCGCCAGCGACGGGGGCACTGAAGCTTTCTTT. Its translation is CASDGGTEAFF.

The rearrangement links TRBV27 to TRBJ2-5, with D tentatively TRBD1 (6 bases). Trimming left V 5 bases short and J 0 bases short, with 10 bases between. The CDR3 covers 14 residues. The germline V gene encodes CDR1 MNHEY and CDR2 SMNVEV (reference sequence). The CDR3 is CASSNTGYQETQYF. CDR3 nucleotide sequence: TGTGCCAGCAGTAACACAGGGTACCAAGAGACCCAGTACTTC.

The CDR3 loop is CASSRGRSSDEQYF. For the CDR3, the DNA is TGTGCCAGCTCTCGCGGGAGGTCCTCGGACGAGCAGTACTTC. The gene calls are TRBV18 and TRBJ2-7, with 8 bases identical to TRBD2. Germline CDR1 reads KGHSH; CDR2 reads LQKENI. J gave up 5 bases and V 6 bases, and 9 bases lay outside the gene matches. The CDR3 runs 14 residues.

The chain combines TRBV5-1 with TRBJ2-2, with D possibly being TRBD2 (5 bases). V lost 9 bases and J lost 2, with 11 bases in between. The CDR3 runs 13 residues. Germline V CDR1 and CDR2: SGHRS, YFSETQ. The CDR3 is CANQDSNTGELFF. The DNA of the CDR3 is TGCGCCAACCAGGACTCAAACACCGGGGAGCTGTTTTTT.

The V call is TRBV28, the J call TRBJ2-5; D is possibly TRBD2 (6 bases). The length of the CDR3 is 15 residues. Germline values: CDR1 MDHEN, CDR2 SYDVKM. V lost 3 bases and J lost 0, with 11 bases in between. The CDR3 sequence is CASSFGERDQETQYF. The CDR3 DNA reads as TGTGCCAGCAGTTTCGGAGAGCGGGACCAAGAGACCCAGTACTTC.

The chain uses TRBV30 and TRBJ2-6; 7 positions agree with TRBD2. Germline CDR1 is GTSNPN and CDR2 is SVGIG (reference sequence). CDR3 size: 16 residues. The chain's CDR3 is CAGGVQPDSGANVLTF. The CDR3 bases are TGTGCGGGGGGGGTACAGCCAGACTCTGGGGCCAACGTCCTGACTTTC.

The CDR3 nucleotides read TGTGCCAGCAGCTTAGAAGCCGAGAACAATGAGCAGTTCTTC. Encoded protein: CASSLEAENNEQFF. V gene TRBV7-9 combines with J gene TRBJ2-1; D is unclear. Germline V gene sequence: CDR1 SEHNR, CDR2 FQNEAQ (reference sequence). This CDR3 region has 14 residues. V dropped 1 base and J dropped 5 bases, with 9 bases sitting between them.

This sequence joins TRBV2 and TRBJ2-3; the match to TRBD1 covers 12 bases. The ends lost 10 bases at V and 5 bases at J; junction bases unmatched: 10. The CDR3 consists of 15 residues. Germline assignment: CDR1 SNHLY and CDR2 FYNNEI. CDR3 sequence reads: CATRTGTGGGDTQYF. CDR3 in DNA: TGTGCCACCCGGACCGGGACAGGGGGCGGAGATACGCAGTATTTT.

The rearrangement links TRBV6-5 to TRBJ1-3, with D unclear. Trimming removed 0 bases from V and 8 bases from J, with 11 bases in between. The length of the CDR3 is 14 residues. Germline CDR1 is MNHEY and CDR2 is SVGAGI. Here the CDR3 DNA reads TGTGCCAGCAGTTACTCCAACCCTTCGGACACCATATATTTT. It is translated as CASSYSNPSDTIYF.

The chain couples TRBV15 to TRBJ1-2; D not certain. V lost 0 bases, J lost 3 bases, and 11 bases lay in between. CDR1 and CDR2 (germline): LNHNV, YYDKDF (reference sequence). The CDR3 runs 15 residues. CDR3 amino acids: CATSRDESRDYGYTF. The CDR3 nucleotides read TGTGCCACCAGCAGAGATGAGTCGAGGGACTATGGCTACACCTTC.

The CDR3 DNA reads TGTGCCAGCAGCCAAGGGGCAGGGTATGCCTACGAGCAGTACTTC. Translation gives CASSQGAGYAYEQYF. The chain recombines TRBV3-1 (or the pseudogene TRBV3-2) with TRBJ2-7, with TRBD1 as a possible D gene (5 bases). Germline CDR1 is LGHDT and CDR2 is YNNKEL (reference sequence). The CDR3 is 15 residues long. With 1 base removed from V and 2 bases from J, the gap between germline ends came to 12 bases.

This chain joins TRBV30 and TRBJ1-6; D is possibly TRBD1 (5 bases). The germline V and J ends were trimmed by 3 bases and 2 bases, with 8 bases remaining between them. This CDR3 comprises 14 residues. CDR1 is GTSNPN and CDR2 is SVGIG in the germline V gene (reference sequence). Written as DNA, the CDR3 is TGTGCCTGGAGGGACACCGCCTATAATTCACCCCTCCACTTT. Its protein product is CAWRDTAYNSPLHF.

V and J are TRBV7-2 and TRBJ1-4, with D perhaps TRBD1 (5 bases). The CDR3 contains 14 residues. Trimming cost V 3 bases and J 2 bases, with 7 bases left between them. Looked up from germline, CDR1 is SGHTA and CDR2 is FQGNSA. This CDR3 reads CASSFQGTNEKLFF. The CDR3 DNA sequence: TGTGCCAGCAGCTTCCAGGGTACTAATGAAAAACTGTTTTTT.